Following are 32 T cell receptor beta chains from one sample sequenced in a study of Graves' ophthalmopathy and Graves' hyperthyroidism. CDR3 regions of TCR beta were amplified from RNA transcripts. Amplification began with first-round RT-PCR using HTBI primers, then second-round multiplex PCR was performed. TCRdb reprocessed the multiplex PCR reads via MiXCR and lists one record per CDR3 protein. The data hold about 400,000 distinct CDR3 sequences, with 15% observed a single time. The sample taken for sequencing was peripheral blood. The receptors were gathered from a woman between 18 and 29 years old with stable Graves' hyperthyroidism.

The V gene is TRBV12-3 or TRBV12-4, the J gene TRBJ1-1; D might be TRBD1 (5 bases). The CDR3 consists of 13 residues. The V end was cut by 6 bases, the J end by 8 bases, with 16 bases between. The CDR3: CASSRGTRGEAFF. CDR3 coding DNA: TGTGCCAGCAGCCGGGGGACCCGCGGGGAAGCTTTCTTT.

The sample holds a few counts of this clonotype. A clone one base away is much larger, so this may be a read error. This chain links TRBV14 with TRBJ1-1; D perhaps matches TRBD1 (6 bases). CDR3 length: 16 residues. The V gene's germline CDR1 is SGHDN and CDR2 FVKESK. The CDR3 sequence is CASSQVRIIGDTEACF. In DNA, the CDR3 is TGTGCCAGCAGCCAAGTGAGAATCATCGGGGACACTGAAGCTTGCTTT.

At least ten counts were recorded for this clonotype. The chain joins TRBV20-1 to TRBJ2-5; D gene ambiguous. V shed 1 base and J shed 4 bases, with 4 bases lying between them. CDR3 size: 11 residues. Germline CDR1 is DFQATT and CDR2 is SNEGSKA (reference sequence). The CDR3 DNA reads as TGCAGTGCTAGAGCGGTAGAGACCCAGTACTTC. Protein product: CSARAVETQYF.

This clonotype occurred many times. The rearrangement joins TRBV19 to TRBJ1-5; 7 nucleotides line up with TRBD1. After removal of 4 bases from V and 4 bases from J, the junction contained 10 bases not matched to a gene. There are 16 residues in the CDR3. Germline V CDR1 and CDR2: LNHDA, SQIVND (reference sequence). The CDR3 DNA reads TGTGCCAGTAGTAACCCCAACAGGGGTCCAAATCAGCCCCAGCATTTT. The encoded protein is CASSNPNRGPNQPQHF.

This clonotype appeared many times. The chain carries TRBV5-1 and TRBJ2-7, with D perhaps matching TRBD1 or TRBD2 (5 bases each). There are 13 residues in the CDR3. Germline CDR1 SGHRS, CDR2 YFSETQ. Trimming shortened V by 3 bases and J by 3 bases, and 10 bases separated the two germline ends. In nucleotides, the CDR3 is TGCGCCAGCAGCTCCGTGGGGGTCTACGAGCAGTACTTC. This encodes CASSSVGVYEQYF.

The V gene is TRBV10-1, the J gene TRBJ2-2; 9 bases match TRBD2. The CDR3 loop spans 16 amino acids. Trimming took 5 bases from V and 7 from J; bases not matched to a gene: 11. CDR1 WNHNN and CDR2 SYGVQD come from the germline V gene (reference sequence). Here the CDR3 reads CASSFLASGDGGELFF. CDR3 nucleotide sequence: TGCGCCAGCAGTTTTTTGGCTAGCGGGGATGGCGGGGAGCTGTTTTTT.

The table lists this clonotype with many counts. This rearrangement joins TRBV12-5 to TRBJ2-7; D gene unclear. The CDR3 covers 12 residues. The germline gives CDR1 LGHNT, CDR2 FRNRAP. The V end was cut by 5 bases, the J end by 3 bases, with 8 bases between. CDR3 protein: CASGPRNYEQYF. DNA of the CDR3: TGTGCTAGTGGTCCTCGAAACTACGAGCAGTACTTC.

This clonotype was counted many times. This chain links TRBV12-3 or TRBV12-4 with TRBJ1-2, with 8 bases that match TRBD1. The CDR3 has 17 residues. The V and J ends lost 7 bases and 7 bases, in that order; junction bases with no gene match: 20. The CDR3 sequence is CASTGATGVPLTSGYTF. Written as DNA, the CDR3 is TGTGCCAGCACCGGTGCGACAGGGGTTCCTTTAACTAGTGGCTACACCTTC.

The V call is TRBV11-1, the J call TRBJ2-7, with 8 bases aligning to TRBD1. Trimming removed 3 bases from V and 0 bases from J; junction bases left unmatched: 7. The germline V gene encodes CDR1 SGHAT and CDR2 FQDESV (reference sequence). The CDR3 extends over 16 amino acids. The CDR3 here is CASSLRDRLSSYEQYF. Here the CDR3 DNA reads TGTGCCAGCAGCTTGAGGGACAGGCTCAGCTCCTACGAGCAGTACTTC.

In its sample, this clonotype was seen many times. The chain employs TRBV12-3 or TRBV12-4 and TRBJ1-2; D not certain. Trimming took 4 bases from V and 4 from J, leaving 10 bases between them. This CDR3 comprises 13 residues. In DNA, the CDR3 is TGTGCCAGCAGTTATGGGGTATCCTATGGCTACACCTTC. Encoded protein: CASSYGVSYGYTF.

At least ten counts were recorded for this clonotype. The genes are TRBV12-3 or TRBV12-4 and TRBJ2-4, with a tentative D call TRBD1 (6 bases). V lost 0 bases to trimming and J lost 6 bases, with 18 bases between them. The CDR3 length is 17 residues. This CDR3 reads CASSLAATGRGPNIQYF. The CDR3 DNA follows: TGTGCCAGCAGTTTAGCCGCGACAGGTAGAGGTCCAAACATTCAGTACTTC.

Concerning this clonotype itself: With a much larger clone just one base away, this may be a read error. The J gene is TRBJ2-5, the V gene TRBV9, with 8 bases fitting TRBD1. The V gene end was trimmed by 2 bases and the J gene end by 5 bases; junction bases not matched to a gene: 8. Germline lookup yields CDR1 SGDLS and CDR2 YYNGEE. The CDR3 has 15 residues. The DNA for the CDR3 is TGTGCCAGCAGCGTGAGCAGGGGGCTACGGGAGACCCAGTACTTC. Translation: CASSVSRGLRETQYF. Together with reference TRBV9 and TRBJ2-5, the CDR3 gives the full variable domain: DSGVTQTPKHLITATGQRVTLRCSPRSGDLSVYWYQQSLDQGLQFLIQYYNGEERAKGNILERFSAQQFPDLHSELNLSSLELGDSALYFCASSVSRGLRETQYFGPGTRLLVL.

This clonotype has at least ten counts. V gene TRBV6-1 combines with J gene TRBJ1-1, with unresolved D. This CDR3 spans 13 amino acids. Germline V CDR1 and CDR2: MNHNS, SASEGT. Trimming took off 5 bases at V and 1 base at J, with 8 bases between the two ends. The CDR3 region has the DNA TGTGCCAGCAGTAAGCGGGAGAACACTGAAGCTTTCTTT. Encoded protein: CASSKRENTEAFF.

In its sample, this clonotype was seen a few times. CDR3: CATSDPRPSNEQFF. The CDR3 nucleotides read TGTGCCACCAGTGATCCCCGACCCTCCAATGAGCAGTTCTTC. V is TRBV24-1 and J is TRBJ2-1, with D unclear. The CDR3 has 14 residues. Trimming removed 3 bases at V and 6 bases at J, with 11 bases between. CDR1 is KGHDR, CDR2 SFDVKD, per germline.

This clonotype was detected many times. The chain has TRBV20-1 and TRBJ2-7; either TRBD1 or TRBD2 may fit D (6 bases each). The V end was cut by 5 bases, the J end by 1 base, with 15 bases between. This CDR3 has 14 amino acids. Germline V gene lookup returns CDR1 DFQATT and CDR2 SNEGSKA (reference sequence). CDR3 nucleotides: TGCAGTGCTGGGGTGGGGGGCCTTTCCTACGAGCAGTACTTC. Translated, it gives CSAGVGGLSYEQYF.

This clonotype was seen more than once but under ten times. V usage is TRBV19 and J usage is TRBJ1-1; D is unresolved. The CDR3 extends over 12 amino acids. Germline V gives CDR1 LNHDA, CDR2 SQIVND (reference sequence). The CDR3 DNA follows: TGTGCTTGCAGCCTAATGAACACTGAAGCTTTCTTT. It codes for CACSLMNTEAFF. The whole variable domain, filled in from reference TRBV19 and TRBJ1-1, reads DGGITQSPKYLFRKEGQNVTLSCEQNLNHDAMYWYRQDPGQGLRLIYYSQIVNDFQKGDIAEGYSVSREKKESFPLTVTSAQKNPTAFYLCACSLMNTEAFFGQGTRLTVV.

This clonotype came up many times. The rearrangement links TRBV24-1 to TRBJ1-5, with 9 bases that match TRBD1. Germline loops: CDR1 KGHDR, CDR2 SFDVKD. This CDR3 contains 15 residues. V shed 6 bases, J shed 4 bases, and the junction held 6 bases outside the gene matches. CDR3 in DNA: TGTGCCACCAGTTCGGGGACAGGGCCGAATCAGCCCCAGCATTTT. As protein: CATSSGTGPNQPQHF.

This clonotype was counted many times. CDR3 amino acids: CASSLRQGRSYEQYF. DNA for the CDR3: TGTGCCAGCAGCTTGCGGCAGGGGCGGTCCTACGAGCAGTACTTC. This chain links TRBV7-3 with TRBJ2-7; tentative D call: TRBD1 (6 bases). Germline loops: CDR1 SGHTA, CDR2 FQGTGA. The CDR3 runs to 15 residues. V gave up 3 bases and J gave up 1 base, with 13 bases separating them.

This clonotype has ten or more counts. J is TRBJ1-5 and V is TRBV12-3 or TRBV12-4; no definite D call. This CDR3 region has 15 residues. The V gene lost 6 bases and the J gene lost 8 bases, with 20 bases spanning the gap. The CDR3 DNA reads TGTGCCAGCAGCCCGGGAAGTTCTAGGGTGGAGCCCCAGCATTTT. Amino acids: CASSPGSSRVEPQHF.

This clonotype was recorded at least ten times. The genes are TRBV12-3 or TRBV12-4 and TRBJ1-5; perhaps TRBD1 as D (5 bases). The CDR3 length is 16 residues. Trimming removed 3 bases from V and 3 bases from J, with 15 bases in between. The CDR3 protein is CASSFEGEENNQPQHF. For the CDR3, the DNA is TGTGCCAGCAGTTTTGAAGGGGAGGAGAACAATCAGCCCCAGCATTTT.

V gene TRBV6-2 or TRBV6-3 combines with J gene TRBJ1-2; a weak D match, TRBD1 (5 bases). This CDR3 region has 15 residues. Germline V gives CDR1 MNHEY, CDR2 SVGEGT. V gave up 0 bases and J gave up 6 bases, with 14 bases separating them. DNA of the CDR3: TGTGCCAGCAGTTACTCCGAGCTGACAGTAAATGGCTACACCTTC. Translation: CASSYSELTVNGYTF.

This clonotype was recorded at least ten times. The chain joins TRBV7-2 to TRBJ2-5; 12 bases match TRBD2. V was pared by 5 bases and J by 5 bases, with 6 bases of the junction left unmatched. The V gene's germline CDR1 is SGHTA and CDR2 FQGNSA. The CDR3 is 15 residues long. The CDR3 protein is CASSRPSGGAETQYF. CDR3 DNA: TGTGCCAGCAGCCGGCCTAGCGGGGGGGCGGAGACCCAGTACTTC.

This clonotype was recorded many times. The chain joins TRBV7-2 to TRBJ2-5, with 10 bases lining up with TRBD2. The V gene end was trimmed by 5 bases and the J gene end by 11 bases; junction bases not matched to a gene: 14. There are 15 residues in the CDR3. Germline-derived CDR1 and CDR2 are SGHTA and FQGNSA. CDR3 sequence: CASSLVASGGSTQYF. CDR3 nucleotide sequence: TGTGCCAGCAGCCTCGTTGCTAGCGGGGGTAGCACTCAGTACTTC. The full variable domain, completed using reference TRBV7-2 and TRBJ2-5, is GAGVSQSPSNKVTEKGKDVELRCDPISGHTALYWYRQSLGQGLEFLIYFQGNSAPDKSGLPSDRFSAERTGGSVSTLTIQRTQQEDSAVYLCASSLVASGGSTQYFGPGTRLLVL.

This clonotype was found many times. The CDR3 region is CASSLDGQGNDYTF. The CDR3 DNA follows: TGTGCCAGCAGTTTAGACGGACAGGGCAATGACTACACCTTC. The chain joins TRBV27 to TRBJ1-2; 8 nucleotides align to TRBD1. Germline CDR1 MNHEY, CDR2 SMNVEV (reference sequence). CDR3 length: 14 amino acids. The trim removed 2 bases at V and 10 bases at J, leaving 9 bases unmatched.

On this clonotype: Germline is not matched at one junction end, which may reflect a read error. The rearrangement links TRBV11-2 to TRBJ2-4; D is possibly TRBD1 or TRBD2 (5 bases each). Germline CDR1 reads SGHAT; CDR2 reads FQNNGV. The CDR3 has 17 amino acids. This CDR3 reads CASSLDPWGLAKNIKYF. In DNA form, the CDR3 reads TGTGCCAGCAGCTTAGATCCCTGGGGGTTAGCCAAAAACATTAAGTACTTC.

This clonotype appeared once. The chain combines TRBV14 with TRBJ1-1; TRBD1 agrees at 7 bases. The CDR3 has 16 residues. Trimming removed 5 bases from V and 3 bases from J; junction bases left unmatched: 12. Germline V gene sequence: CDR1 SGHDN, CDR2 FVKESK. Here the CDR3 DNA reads TGTGCCAGCAGCAAGGGGGCGCGTAAAGGGGACACTGAAGCTTTCTTT. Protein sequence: CASSKGARKGDTEAFF.

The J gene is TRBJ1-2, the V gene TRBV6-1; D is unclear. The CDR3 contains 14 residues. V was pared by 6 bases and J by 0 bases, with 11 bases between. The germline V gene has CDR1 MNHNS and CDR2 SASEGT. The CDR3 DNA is TGTGCCAGCAGAGAGAGCTGGCCTAACTATGGCTACACCTTC. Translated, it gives CASRESWPNYGYTF.

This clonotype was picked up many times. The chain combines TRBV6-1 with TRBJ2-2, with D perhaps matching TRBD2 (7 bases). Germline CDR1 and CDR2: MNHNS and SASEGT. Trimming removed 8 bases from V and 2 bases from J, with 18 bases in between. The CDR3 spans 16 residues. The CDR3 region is CASGQRGGANTGELFF. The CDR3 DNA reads TGTGCCAGCGGTCAAAGGGGGGGCGCCAACACCGGGGAGCTGTTTTTT.

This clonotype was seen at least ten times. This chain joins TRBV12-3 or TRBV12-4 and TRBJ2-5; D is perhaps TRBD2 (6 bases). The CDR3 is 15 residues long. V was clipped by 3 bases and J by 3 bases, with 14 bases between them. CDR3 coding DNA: TGTGCCAGCAGTTTGGGGCAGGAGGGAGAAGAGACCCAGTACTTC. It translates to CASSLGQEGEETQYF.

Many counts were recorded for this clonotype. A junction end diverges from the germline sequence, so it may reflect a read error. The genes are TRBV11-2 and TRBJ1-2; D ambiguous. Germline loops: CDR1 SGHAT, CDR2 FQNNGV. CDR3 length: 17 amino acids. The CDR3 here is CASSLVPPAGGSYGYTF. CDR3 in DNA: TGTGCCAGCAGTTTAGTTCCCCCGGCGGGTGGTAGTTATGGCTACACCTTC.

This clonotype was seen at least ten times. As DNA, the CDR3 is TGTGCCAGCAGCCCCTTTACGGGCCTGGGTAAGAACACTGAAGCTTTCTTT. It translates to CASSPFTGLGKNTEAFF. The chain carries TRBV6-2 or TRBV6-3 and TRBJ1-1; D is ambiguous. Germline V gene sequence: CDR1 MNHEY, CDR2 SVGEGT. V was clipped by 6 bases and J by 1 base, with 21 bases between them. The CDR3 is 17 residues long.

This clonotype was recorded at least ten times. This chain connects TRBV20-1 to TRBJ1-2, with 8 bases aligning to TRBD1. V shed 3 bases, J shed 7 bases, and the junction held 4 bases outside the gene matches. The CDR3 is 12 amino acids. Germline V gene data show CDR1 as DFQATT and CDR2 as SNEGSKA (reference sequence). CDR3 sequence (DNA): TGCAGTGCTAGTACAGGGGGTCTTGGCTACACCTTC. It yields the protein CSASTGGLGYTF.